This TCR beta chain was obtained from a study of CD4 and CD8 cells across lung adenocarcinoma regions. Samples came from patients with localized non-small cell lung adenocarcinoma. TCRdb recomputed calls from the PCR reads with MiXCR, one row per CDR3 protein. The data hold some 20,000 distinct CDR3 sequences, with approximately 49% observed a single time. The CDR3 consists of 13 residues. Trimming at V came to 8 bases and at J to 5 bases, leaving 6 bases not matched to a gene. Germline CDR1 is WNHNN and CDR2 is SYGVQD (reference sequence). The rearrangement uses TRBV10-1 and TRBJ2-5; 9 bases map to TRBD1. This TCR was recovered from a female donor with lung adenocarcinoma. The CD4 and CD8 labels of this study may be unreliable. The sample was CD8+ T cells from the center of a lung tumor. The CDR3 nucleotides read TGCGCCAGCGGGGACAGGGACGGGGAGACCCAGTACTTC. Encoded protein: CASGDRDGETQYF.